These 27 T cell receptor beta chains came from one sample sequenced in a study of control samples from healthy donors and cancer patients. This table comes from immunoSEQ multiplex PCR, and its TCRdb copy is limited to in-frame clones, with some not included. The table lists roughly 400,000 clones, 90% of them singletons, with 5% to 7% in the top ten. The sequenced sample was PBMCs. These receptors were obtained from a man aged 40-50 years with head and neck cancer.

This clone was counted a single time. The V call is TRBV28, the J call TRBJ1-1; possible D gene TRBD1, 6 bases. Germline lookup yields CDR1 MDHEN and CDR2 SYDVKM. The germline V and J ends were trimmed by 5 bases and 1 base, with 20 bases remaining between them. The CDR3 spans 17 residues. CDR3 nucleotides: TGTGCCAGCAGTGATCCGGGACACGTAAAGGGGAACACTGAAGCTTTCTTT. This sequence encodes CASSDPGHVKGNTEAFF.

The chain has TRBV6-5 and TRBJ2-7; possible D gene TRBD2, 6 bases. The CDR3 is 14 amino acids. Germline V lookup: CDR1 MNHEY, CDR2 SVGAGI. V gave up 2 bases and J gave up 2 bases, with 10 bases separating them. The CDR3: CASSYNRRAYEQYF. CDR3 sequence (DNA): TGTGCCAGCAGTTACAACAGGAGGGCCTACGAGCAGTACTTC.

This chain connects TRBV2 to TRBJ1-5; the D gene is possibly TRBD1 (5 bases). Germline lookup yields CDR1 SNHLY and CDR2 FYNNEI. V was pared by 3 bases and J by 4 bases, with 13 bases between. This CDR3 has 15 amino acids. The CDR3 DNA reads as TGTGCCAGCAGTGAGGCCAGGGCTGGGAATCAGCCCCAGCATTTT. Translated: CASSEARAGNQPQHF.

CDR3 bases: TGTGCCACCAGCAGAGGGACAGGGGCCTCGATTGGAGAGCAGTACTTC. Amino acids: CATSRGTGASIGEQYF. The chain recombines TRBV15 with TRBJ2-7, with 9 bases matching TRBD1. Germline trimming cut 1 base from V and 7 bases from J; bases unmatched to any gene: 11. Germline V gene data show CDR1 as LNHNV and CDR2 as YYDKDF (reference sequence). This CDR3 spans 16 amino acids.

Here the CDR3 reads CASSPTGSAGELFF. The DNA of the CDR3 is TGTGCCAGCAGCCCCACAGGGTCAGCCGGGGAGCTGTTTTTT. The chain combines TRBV7-9 with TRBJ2-2, with D perhaps TRBD1 (6 bases). The CDR3 consists of 14 residues. The V gene lost 5 bases and the J gene lost 6 bases, with 13 bases spanning the gap. Germline assignment: CDR1 SEHNR and CDR2 FQNEAQ (reference sequence).

V is TRBV4-3 and J is TRBJ2-5; unclear D gene. V was pared by 3 bases and J by 5 bases, with 10 bases between. The germline V gene has CDR1 LGHNA and CDR2 YSLEER. This CDR3 is 13 amino acids long. Here the CDR3 reads CASSHNLPETQYF. The CDR3 DNA sequence: TGCGCCAGCAGCCACAATCTCCCGGAGACCCAGTACTTC.

The V gene is TRBV11-3, the J gene TRBJ2-3; 9 positions agree with TRBD2. The J segment lost 1 base and the V segment lost 5 bases, leaving 4 bases of the junction unmatched. Germline values: CDR1 SGHNT, CDR2 YENEEA. The CDR3 totals 15 residues. The CDR3 loop reads CASSLAGTGTDTQYF. DNA of the CDR3: TGTGCCAGCAGCCTAGCGGGAACAGGCACAGATACGCAGTATTTT.

The rearrangement uses TRBV27 and TRBJ1-4; D not certain. Trimming stripped 4 bases from V and 3 bases from J, with 9 bases between. Looked up from germline, CDR1 is MNHEY and CDR2 is SMNVEV (reference sequence). The CDR3 covers 14 residues. Written as DNA, the CDR3 is TGTGCCAGCAGTTCGGAGCAGGCTAATGAAAAACTGTTTTTT. It translates to CASSSEQANEKLFF.

The chain uses TRBV5-1 and TRBJ2-1, with D possibly matching TRBD2 (6 bases). CDR3 length equals 15 residues. Germline V lookup: CDR1 SGHRS, CDR2 YFSETQ. Deletions cut 1 base from V and 4 bases from J, with 12 bases between. The CDR3 protein is CASSLRAGTYNEQFF. As DNA, the CDR3 is TGCGCCAGCAGCTTGAGAGCAGGGACTTACAATGAGCAGTTCTTC.

The V gene is TRBV7-3, the J gene TRBJ2-7; 9 positions match TRBD2. This CDR3 has 15 residues. J lost 6 bases, V lost 5 bases, and 11 bases had no gene match. Germline CDR1 reads SGHTA; CDR2 reads FQGTGA. The CDR3 sequence: CASSPAGTSLGEQYF. The CDR3 coding sequence is TGTGCCAGCAGCCCCGCCGGGACTAGCCTCGGCGAGCAGTACTTC.

V gene TRBV19 combines with J gene TRBJ1-1, with a possible D match to TRBD1 (5 bases). The CDR3 sequence is 14 residues long. The V and J ends lost 5 bases and 3 bases respectively, with 13 bases between them. CDR1 is LNHDA, CDR2 SQIVND, per germline (reference sequence). The CDR3 region has the DNA TGTGCCAGTAGTCCCGTCAGGGAGCACACTGAAGCTTTCTTT. This sequence encodes CASSPVREHTEAFF.

This rearrangement joins TRBV28 to TRBJ2-7; 8 nucleotides line up with TRBD1. Germline V gene lookup returns CDR1 MDHEN and CDR2 SYDVKM. V trimming: 10 bases; J trimming: 2 bases; junction bases outside the gene matches: 7. This CDR3 is 13 amino acids long. CDR3: CAIQGQGAYEQYF. CDR3 in DNA: TGTGCCATACAAGGACAGGGAGCCTACGAGCAGTACTTC.

This clone has just one count. V is TRBV10-3 and J is TRBJ2-7, with 10 bases fitting TRBD2. This CDR3 comprises 14 residues. Losses at the gene ends were 10 bases for V and 4 bases for J; bases not matched to a gene: 10. Per germline, CDR1 ENHRY and CDR2 SYGVKD. The CDR3 here is CATYAGTSEYEQYF. CDR3 bases: TGTGCCACCTACGCCGGGACTAGCGAATACGAGCAGTACTTC.

The chain employs TRBV27 and TRBJ1-4; no definite D call. The CDR3 consists of 14 residues. The ends were cut back, 3 bases at V and 6 bases at J, with 11 bases in the middle. Germline CDR1 reads MNHEY; CDR2 reads SMNVEV (reference sequence). CDR3 DNA sequence: TGTGCCAGCAGTTTTGGGAATCCGGATGAAAAACTGTTTTTT. Translated: CASSFGNPDEKLFF.

The chain recombines TRBV4-1 with TRBJ2-1, with 7 bases that match TRBD2. CDR1 and CDR2 (germline): MGHRA, YSYEKL. V lost 0 bases to trimming and J lost 9 bases; unmatched junction nucleotides: 11. The CDR3 totals 16 residues. CDR3 protein: CASSQDRASGSIEQFF. The DNA of the CDR3 is TGCGCCAGCAGCCAAGATAGGGCTAGCGGAAGTATTGAGCAGTTCTTC.

The chain uses TRBV10-2 and TRBJ2-3, with D possibly called TRBD1 or TRBD2 (6 bases each). Germline assignment: CDR1 WSHSY and CDR2 SAAADI. This CDR3 is built from 14 residues. Trimming cost V 6 bases and J 4 bases, with 14 bases left between them. In DNA form, the CDR3 reads TGCGCCAGCAGGTCCGGGGGCCCAGCAGATACGCAGTATTTT. Its protein product is CASRSGGPADTQYF.

In this sample, this clone turned up once. This chain links TRBV4-1 with TRBJ1-2; D not resolved. V lost 4 bases to trimming and J lost 4 bases, with 16 bases between them. The CDR3 contains 15 residues. The germline gives CDR1 MGHRA, CDR2 YSYEKL. In nucleotides, the CDR3 is TGCGCCAGCAGCCTCCGGTTGGTAGGCCCCTATGGCTACACCTTC. Protein sequence: CASSLRLVGPYGYTF.

This clone was seen a few times. This sequence joins TRBV30 and TRBJ1-5, with TRBD1 matching 7 bases. J gave up 7 bases and V 1 base, and 4 bases lay outside the gene matches. Germline lookup yields CDR1 GTSNPN and CDR2 SVGIG (reference sequence). CDR3 size: 13 residues. CDR3 sequence: CAWSGEGGQPQHF. Here the CDR3 DNA reads TGTGCCTGGAGTGGGGAAGGGGGCCAGCCCCAGCATTTT.

The chain carries TRBV28 and TRBJ1-4; 7 bases line up with TRBD1. The CDR3 length is 15 residues. Germline V CDR1 and CDR2: MDHEN, SYDVKM. V dropped 7 bases and J dropped 0; count of bases not matched to a gene: 5. CDR3 residues: CASTTTGATNEKLFF. In nucleotides, the CDR3 is TGTGCCAGCACCACTACAGGGGCAACTAATGAAAAACTGTTTTTT.

This sequence joins TRBV27 and TRBJ2-3, with no clear D. Per germline, CDR1 MNHEY and CDR2 SMNVEV (reference sequence). CDR3 length: 13 residues. Trimming took off 2 bases at V and 6 bases at J, with 9 bases between the two ends. Here the CDR3 reads CASSLVGLDTQYF. The DNA for the CDR3 is TGTGCCAGCAGTTTAGTCGGTTTGGATACGCAGTATTTT.

There are a few counts of this clone. V gene TRBV6-5 combines with J gene TRBJ1-1; D call uncertain. There are 12 residues in the CDR3. V was shortened by 5 bases and J by 1 base, with 5 bases between the two germline ends. CDR1 is MNHEY, CDR2 SVGAGI, per germline. CDR3 protein: CASSRQNTEAFF. CDR3 nucleotides: TGTGCCAGCAGTCGACAGAACACTGAAGCTTTCTTT.

The V gene is TRBV9, the J gene TRBJ2-5; 8 nucleotides line up with TRBD1. The V gene end was trimmed by 4 bases and the J gene end by 7 bases; junction bases not matched to a gene: 9. Germline values: CDR1 SGDLS, CDR2 YYNGEE. CDR3 length equals 14 residues. In nucleotides, the CDR3 is TGTGCCAGCAGCCCGGGACAGGTTGGCGTGACCCAGTACTTC. Translated: CASSPGQVGVTQYF.

This chain joins TRBV27 and TRBJ2-7; 14 bases line up with TRBD2. This CDR3 is built from 16 residues. V shed 8 bases and J 7 bases; nucleotides not matched to a gene: 13. Germline V gene lookup returns CDR1 MNHEY and CDR2 SMNVEV (reference sequence). This CDR3 reads CASPFPGTSGSGEQYF. For the CDR3, the DNA is TGTGCCAGCCCTTTCCCCGGGACTAGCGGGAGTGGGGAGCAGTACTTC.

The chain joins TRBV6-6 to TRBJ1-2; D unclear. Trimming cost V 6 bases and J 8 bases, with 13 bases left between them. Per the germline V gene, CDR1 is MNHNY and CDR2 is SVGAGI (reference sequence). The CDR3 is 12 amino acids. CDR3 sequence (DNA): TGTGCCAGCAGCCTCCTTAATACGGGCTACACCTTC. Encoded protein: CASSLLNTGYTF.

V and J are TRBV5-4 and TRBJ2-7; no clear D gene. Germline CDR1 is SGHNT and CDR2 is YYREEE (reference sequence). The germline V and J ends were trimmed by 0 bases and 6 bases, with 13 bases remaining between them. The length of the CDR3 is 14 residues. CDR3 sequence: CASSLEQRVREQYF. In DNA form, the CDR3 reads TGTGCCAGCAGCTTGGAACAGCGAGTCCGCGAGCAGTACTTC.

This rearrangement joins TRBV9 to TRBJ2-1; 9 bases align to TRBD1. Germline V gene lookup returns CDR1 SGDLS and CDR2 YYNGEE. V lost 3 bases to trimming and J lost 8 bases; unmatched junction nucleotides: 12. The CDR3 has 16 residues. The CDR3 DNA reads TGTGCCAGCAGCGGAAAGGGACAGGGTGTACGGGATGAGCAGTTCTTC. Protein sequence: CASSGKGQGVRDEQFF.

The rearrangement links TRBV27 to TRBJ1-1; 7 nucleotides line up with TRBD1. The CDR3 contains 14 residues. The V segment lost 1 base and the J segment 7 bases; nucleotides outside the gene matches: 6. The germline V gene has CDR1 MNHEY and CDR2 SMNVEV (reference sequence). In DNA, the CDR3 is TGTGCCAGCAGTTTATTTTATAGGGACAGTGAAGCTTTCTTT. This sequence encodes CASSLFYRDSEAFF.